This T cell receptor (beta chain) originates from a study of Graves' ophthalmopathy and Graves' hyperthyroidism. Study as a whole: Stable hyperthyroid donors showed no ophthalmopathy during 18 months follow-up.

Included hyperthyroidism patients were aged 18 to 65 and newly diagnosed (under 2 months' duration). TCR beta CDR3 regions were amplified from RNA transcripts. After a first-round RT-PCR with HTBI primers, a second-round multiplex PCR was run. TCRdb itself ran the multiplex PCR reads through MiXCR, one entry per CDR3 protein. The table lists over a million distinct CDR3 sequences, less than 45% of them singletons. The sample was peripheral blood or thyroid tissue (not recorded which). The TCR originated in an adult man with Graves' hyperthyroidism.

In DNA, the CDR3 is TGTGCCAGCAGCCGAGCCCCTCCGACTGGGGGAGGAGAGACCCAGTACTTC. Translation: CASSRAPPTGGGETQYF. V usage is TRBV7-9 and J usage is TRBJ2-5, with TRBD2 as a possible D gene (6 bases). The V end was cut by 5 bases, the J end by 4 bases, with 23 bases between. Germline V gene sequence: CDR1 SEHNR, CDR2 FQNEAQ (reference sequence). The CDR3 loop spans 17 amino acids.